These 13 T cell receptor beta chains were all obtained from the same sample, sequenced in a study of regulatory T cells in long-lasting Graves disease. Specified time point: persistent/refractory GD, antithyroid drugs over 5 years with positive TRAb. TCR sequences were obtained from RNA taken from PBMCs. Construction of TCR beta libraries relied on iRepertoire HTBI primers and on Arm-PCR targeting CDR3 regions. TCRdb independently ran MiXCR on the multiplex PCR reads; one entry per CDR3 protein. Among about 660,000 distinct CDR3 sequences listed, 25% to 35% were seen once. The input for sequencing was peripheral blood mononuclear cells (PBMCs), taken when the disease was refractory, from a patient treated with antithyroid drugs. The receptors shown here come from a female donor with Graves disease.

The rearrangement joins TRBV2 to TRBJ1-1; possible D gene TRBD1, 6 bases. Trimming removed 3 bases from V and 5 bases from J, with 13 bases in between. The CDR3 length is 14 residues. Germline CDR1 is SNHLY and CDR2 is FYNNEI. CDR3 DNA: TGTGCCAGCAGTGAGGTCAGGGGATGGACTGAAGCTTTCTTT. This translates into CASSEVRGWTEAFF.

This clonotype appeared a single time. This rearrangement joins TRBV10-2 to TRBJ1-5, with D unresolved. Germline V gives CDR1 WSHSY, CDR2 SAAADI. V was trimmed by 5 bases and J by 3 bases, leaving 8 bases between them. The CDR3 is 13 residues long. The CDR3 sequence is CASSRGFNQPQHF. The CDR3 DNA reads TGCGCCAGCAGTCGGGGTTTCAATCAGCCCCAGCATTTT.

This clonotype was counted many times. V and J are TRBV12-3 or TRBV12-4 and TRBJ1-2; D is unclear. The V end lost 7 bases, the J end lost 0 bases, and 12 bases lay between the germline ends. The CDR3 consists of 14 residues. CDR3 sequence: CASIKDLSNYGYTF. CDR3 bases: TGTGCCAGCATCAAGGACCTCTCTAACTATGGCTACACCTTC.

This clonotype was seen more than once but under ten times. The J gene is TRBJ2-7, the V gene TRBV7-9; D unclear. V was clipped by 5 bases and J by 8 bases, with 28 bases between them. The germline V gene has CDR1 SEHNR and CDR2 FQNEAQ (reference sequence). The CDR3 length is 17 residues. CDR3 region: CASSPQNSESLRPKQYF. The CDR3 nucleotides are TGTGCCAGCAGCCCACAAAACTCCGAGAGCTTGCGGCCTAAGCAGTACTTC. Filled out from reference TRBV7-9 and TRBJ2-7, the complete variable domain reads DTGVSQNPRHKITKRGQNVTFRCDPISEHNRLYWYRQTLGQGPEFLTYFQNEAQLEKSRLLSDRFSAERPKGSFSTLEIQRTEQGDSAMYLCASSPQNSESLRPKQYFGPGTRLTVT.

The chain joins TRBV10-3 to TRBJ2-7, with 7 bases that match TRBD1. The V segment lost 10 bases and the J segment 5 bases; nucleotides outside the gene matches: 11. CDR3 length equals 13 residues. CDR1 is ENHRY and CDR2 is SYGVKD in the germline V gene. The CDR3 DNA reads as TGTGCCAGCAGAACAGGGGAAATCCACGAGCAGTACTTC. Its translation is CASRTGEIHEQYF.

V usage is TRBV20-1 and J usage is TRBJ1-6; D uncertain. The CDR3 loop spans 16 amino acids. Trimming shortened V by 6 bases and J by 0 bases, and 15 bases separated the two germline ends. The germline V gene encodes CDR1 DFQATT and CDR2 SNEGSKA (reference sequence). The CDR3 DNA reads as TGCAGTGCCCATCATCTGGAAAGCTCCTATAATTCACCCCTCCACTTT. Encoded protein: CSAHHLESSYNSPLHF.

In its sample, this clonotype was seen many times. The chain couples TRBV19 to TRBJ1-5; tentative D call: TRBD1 (5 bases). The germline V gene has CDR1 LNHDA and CDR2 SQIVND (reference sequence). Between the trimmed V and J ends, which lost 9 bases and 4 bases, there was a span of 16 bases. The CDR3 consists of 14 residues. The CDR3: CASSSTQGNQPQHF. CDR3 bases: TGTGCCAGCTCCTCGACTCAGGGAAATCAGCCCCAGCATTTT.

The chain links TRBV19 to TRBJ2-1; 8 bases line up with TRBD1. The CDR3 runs to 16 residues. J lost 2 bases, V lost 1 base, and 4 bases had no gene match. Germline assignment: CDR1 LNHDA and CDR2 SQIVND (reference sequence). The CDR3 sequence is CASSIAAGGAYNEQFF. The CDR3 nucleotides read TGTGCCAGTAGTATAGCGGCAGGGGGCGCCTACAATGAGCAGTTCTTC.

This clonotype came up a few times. The rearrangement uses TRBV6-2 or TRBV6-3 and TRBJ1-4; no firm D call. The CDR3 extends over 15 amino acids. The germline V and J ends were trimmed by 6 bases and 5 bases, with 16 bases remaining between them. Germline loops: CDR1 MNHEY, CDR2 SVGEGT. CDR3 in amino acids: CASSPRRELNEKLFF. The CDR3 nucleotides are TGTGCCAGCAGCCCGCGGAGGGAACTCAATGAAAAACTGTTTTTT.

The sample holds a few counts of this clonotype. The rearrangement links TRBV7-9 to TRBJ1-2, with D possibly matching TRBD1 (5 bases). CDR1 is SEHNR, CDR2 FQNEAQ, per germline (reference sequence). V was trimmed by 10 bases and J by 4 bases, leaving 16 bases between them. The CDR3 length is 13 residues. The CDR3 bases are TGTGCCACCTACTTGGGGGACCTCTATGGCTACACCTTC. Its translation is CATYLGDLYGYTF.

Regarding this clonotype: The CDR3 does not close with the conserved phenylalanine or tryptophan, likely indicating a read error. The rearrangement joins TRBV12-5 to TRBJ2-5; possible D gene TRBD1, 5 bases. Germline assignment: CDR1 LGHNT and CDR2 FRNRAP. The germline V and J ends were trimmed by 6 bases and 7 bases, with 18 bases remaining between them. CDR3 length: 14 amino acids. CDR3 DNA sequence: TGTGCTAGTGGGAGCCAAAACAGGTTTGCGACCCAGTACCTC. Translated: CASGSQNRFATQYL.

This chain joins TRBV9 and TRBJ2-5; unclear D gene. V lost 0 bases and J lost 5, with 8 bases in between. CDR1 is SGDLS, CDR2 YYNGEE, per germline. The CDR3 covers 13 residues. The CDR3, as DNA: TGTGCCAGCAGCGTAGGCCGACGGGAGACCCAGTACTTC. This codes for CASSVGRRETQYF. The full variable domain, in which reference TRBV9 and TRBJ2-5 provide the parts outside the CDR3, is DSGVTQTPKHLITATGQRVTLRCSPRSGDLSVYWYQQSLDQGLQFLIQYYNGEERAKGNILERFSAQQFPDLHSELNLSSLELGDSALYFCASSVGRRETQYFGPGTRLLVL.

This clonotype has more than one count but fewer than ten. The chain carries TRBV10-3 and TRBJ1-2, with 7 positions matching TRBD1. Unmatched junction bases numbered 9, after V lost 4 bases and J lost 4 bases. Germline CDR1 and CDR2: ENHRY and SYGVKD. This CDR3 is 15 amino acids long. The CDR3 loop is CAISVLGGASYGYTF. For the CDR3, the DNA is TGTGCCATCAGTGTGTTAGGGGGCGCAAGCTATGGCTACACCTTC.